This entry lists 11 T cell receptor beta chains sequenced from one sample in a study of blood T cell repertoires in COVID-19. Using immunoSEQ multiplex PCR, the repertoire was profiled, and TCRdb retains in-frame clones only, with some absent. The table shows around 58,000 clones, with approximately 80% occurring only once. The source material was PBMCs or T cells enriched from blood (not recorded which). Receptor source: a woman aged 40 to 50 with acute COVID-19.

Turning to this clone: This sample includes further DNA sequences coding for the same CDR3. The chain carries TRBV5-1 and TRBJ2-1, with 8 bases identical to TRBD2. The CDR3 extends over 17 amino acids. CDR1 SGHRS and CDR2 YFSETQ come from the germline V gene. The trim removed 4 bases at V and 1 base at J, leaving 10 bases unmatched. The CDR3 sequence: CASSPEASGSSYNEQFF. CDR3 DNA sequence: TGCGCCAGCAGCCCGGAGGCTAGCGGGTCATCCTACAATGAGCAGTTCTTC.

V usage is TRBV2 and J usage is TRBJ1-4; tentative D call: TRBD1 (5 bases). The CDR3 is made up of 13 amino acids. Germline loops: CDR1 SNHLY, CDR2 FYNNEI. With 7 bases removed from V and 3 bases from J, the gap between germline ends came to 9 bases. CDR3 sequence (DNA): TGTGCCAGCAAAAGGGGCCCTAATGAAAAACTGTTTTTT. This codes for CASKRGPNEKLFF.

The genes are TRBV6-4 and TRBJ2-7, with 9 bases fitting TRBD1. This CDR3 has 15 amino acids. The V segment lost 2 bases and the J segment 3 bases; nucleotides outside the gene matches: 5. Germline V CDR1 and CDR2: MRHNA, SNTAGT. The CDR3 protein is CASSDRDRVVYEQYV. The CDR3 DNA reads TGTGCCAGCAGTGACAGGGACAGGGTAGTCTACGAGCAGTACGTC.

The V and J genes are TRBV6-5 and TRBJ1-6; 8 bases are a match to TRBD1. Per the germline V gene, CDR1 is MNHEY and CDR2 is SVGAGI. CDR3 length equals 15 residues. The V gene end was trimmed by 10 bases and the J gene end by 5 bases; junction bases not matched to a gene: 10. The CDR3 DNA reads TGTGCCACCAAAGTAGACAGGGGACATAATTCACCCCTCCACTTT. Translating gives CATKVDRGHNSPLHF.

Written as DNA, the CDR3 is TGTGCCAGCAGCTCCCTAGGGGGCAAAGGACGGACAGATACGCAGTATTTT. This gives the protein CASSSLGGKGRTDTQYF. This chain uses TRBV7-3 with TRBJ2-3, with 7 bases matching TRBD1. V trimming: 4 bases; J trimming: 3 bases; junction bases outside the gene matches: 13. CDR1 SGHTA and CDR2 FQGTGA come from the germline V gene. The CDR3 contains 17 residues.

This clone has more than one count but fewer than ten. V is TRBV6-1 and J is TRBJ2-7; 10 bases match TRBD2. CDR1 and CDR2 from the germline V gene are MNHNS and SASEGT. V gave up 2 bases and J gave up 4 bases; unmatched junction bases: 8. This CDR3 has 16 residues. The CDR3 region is CASSENGASGSYEQYF. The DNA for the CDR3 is TGTGCCAGCAGTGAAAATGGGGCTAGCGGGAGTTACGAGCAGTACTTC.

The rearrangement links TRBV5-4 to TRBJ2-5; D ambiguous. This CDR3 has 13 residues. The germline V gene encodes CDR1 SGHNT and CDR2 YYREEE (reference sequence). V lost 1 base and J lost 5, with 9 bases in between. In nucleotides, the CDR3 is TGTGCCAGCAGCTTGCTACCTTCGGAGACCCAGTACTTC. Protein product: CASSLLPSETQYF.

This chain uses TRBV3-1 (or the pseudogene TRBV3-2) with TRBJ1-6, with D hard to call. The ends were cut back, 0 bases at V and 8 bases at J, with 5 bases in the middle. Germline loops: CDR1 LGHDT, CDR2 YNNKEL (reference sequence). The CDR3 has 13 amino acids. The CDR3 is CASSQDSYSPLHF. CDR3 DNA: TGTGCCAGCAGCCAAGATTCGTATTCACCCCTCCACTTT.

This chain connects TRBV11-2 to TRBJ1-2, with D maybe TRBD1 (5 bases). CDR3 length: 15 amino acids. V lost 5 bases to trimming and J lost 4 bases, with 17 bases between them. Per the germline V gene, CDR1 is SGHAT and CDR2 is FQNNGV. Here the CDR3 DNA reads TGTGCCAGCAGCCCAACCAGGGAGGGCGGCTATGGCTACACCTTC. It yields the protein CASSPTREGGYGYTF.

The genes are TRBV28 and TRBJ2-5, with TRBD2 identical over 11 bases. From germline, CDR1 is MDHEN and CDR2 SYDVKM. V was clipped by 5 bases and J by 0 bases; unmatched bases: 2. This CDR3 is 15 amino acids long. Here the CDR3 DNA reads TGTGCCAGCAGTATACTAGCGGGAGACCAAGAGACCCAGTACTTC. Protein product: CASSILAGDQETQYF.

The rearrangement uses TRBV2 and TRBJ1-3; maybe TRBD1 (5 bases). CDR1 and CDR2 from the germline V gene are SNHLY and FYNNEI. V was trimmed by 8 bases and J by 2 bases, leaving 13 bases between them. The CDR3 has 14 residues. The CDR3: CASWVGLPGNTIYF. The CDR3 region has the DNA TGTGCCAGCTGGGTGGGGCTCCCTGGAAACACCATATATTTT.